Listed below are T cell receptor beta chains from one sample, sequenced in a study of blood T cell repertoires in COVID-19. Profiling relied on immunoSEQ multiplex PCR, and the TCRdb table lists in-frame clones only, not all of them. The sample records 150,000 to 200,000 clones, more than 70% being singletons. Sequenced input: peripheral blood. All receptors derive from a man aged 40-49 years with active or convalescent COVID-19. CDR3s include the opening cysteine and the closing phenylalanine or tryptophan. The D gene is left open where the match is weak. Not every row has a clone size; where given, it reads once, few, many or a size class.

v_call	j_call	clone_size	d_call	cdr3_aa	cdr3_nt
TRBV7-3	TRBJ1-1	-	-	CASSLSHSAANTEAFF	TGTGCCAGCAGCTTAAGTCATTCGGCGGCAAACACTGAAGCTTTCTTT
TRBV7-3	TRBJ1-6	-	-	CASSSGEWNSPLHF	TGTGCCAGCAGCTCAGGCGAATGGAATTCACCCCTCCACTTT
TRBV5-6	TRBJ1-2	-	TRBD1	CASSRDSPDGYTF	TGTGCCAGCAGCCGGGACAGCCCTGATGGCTACACCTTC
TRBV29-1	TRBJ1-6	few	TRBD1	CSVESPGGPLHF	TGCAGCGTGGAGAGCCCAGGGGGACCCCTCCACTTT
TRBV24-1	TRBJ1-2	-	-	CATSDRSDYGYTF	TGTGCCACCAGTGATCGGTCCGACTATGGCTACACCTTC
TRBV11-3	TRBJ1-1	-	-	CASSPPVAGTKRTEAFF	TGTGCCAGCAGCCCCCCCGTGGCAGGGACAAAGAGGACTGAAGCTTTCTTT
TRBV6-1	TRBJ1-2	-	TRBD1	CASSEAGQNYGYTF	TGTGCCAGCAGTGAAGCGGGACAGAACTATGGCTACACCTTC
TRBV4-2	TRBJ1-2	-	-	CASSQPQGSNYGYTF	TGTGCCAGCAGCCAGCCGCAGGGTTCTAACTATGGCTACACCTTC
TRBV9	TRBJ1-6	-	TRBD1	CASSSQNRGSPLHF	TGTGCCAGCAGCTCCCAGAACAGGGGTTCACCCCTCCACTTT
TRBV28	TRBJ2-7	-	TRBD1	CASSRRGLSVHEQYF	TGTGCCAGCAGCCGCAGGGGGCTTTCCGTTCACGAGCAGTACTTC
TRBV5-8	TRBJ2-7	-	TRBD1	CASSNAPRQGTNYEQYF	TGTGCCAGCAGCAATGCCCCCAGACAGGGGACAAACTACGAGCAGTACTTC
TRBV5-1	TRBJ1-1	-	TRBD1	CASSLRTGTLSEAFF	TGCGCCAGCAGCTTACGGACAGGGACCTTGTCTGAAGCTTTCTTT
TRBV7-9	TRBJ2-2	few	-	CASSFGGLTGELFF	TGTGCCAGCAGCTTTGGGGGACTCACCGGGGAGCTGTTTTTT
TRBV27	TRBJ1-3	-	-	CASSPDRRSGNTIYF	TGTGCCAGCAGTCCGGACAGAAGGTCTGGAAACACCATATATTTT
TRBV19	TRBJ2-2	-	TRBD2	CASWSGGPGELFF	TGTGCCAGTTGGTCGGGAGGGCCCGGGGAGCTGTTTTTT
TRBV3-1/TRBV3-2	TRBJ2-5	-	-	CASSQDGETQYF	TGTGCCAGCAGCCAAGACGGTGAGACCCAGTACTTC
TRBV3-1/TRBV3-2	TRBJ2-7	-	TRBD1	CASRRGQGYEQYF	TGTGCCAGCCGGAGGGGACAGGGGTACGAGCAGTACTTC
TRBV6-1	TRBJ2-7	-	-	CASSEYRTVLYEQYF	TGTGCCAGCAGTGAATATCGGACAGTACTCTACGAGCAGTACTTC
TRBV6-6	TRBJ2-7	-	-	CASRPQGGEQYF	TGTGCCAGCAGACCGCAGGGTGGCGAGCAGTACTTC
TRBV9	TRBJ1-3	-	-	CASSADSGISTGNTIYF	TGTGCCAGCAGCGCCGATTCCGGGATATCCACCGGAAACACCATATATTTT
TRBV5-6	TRBJ1-1	-	-	CASSLGALNTEAFF	TGTGCCAGCAGCTTGGGCGCACTGAACACTGAAGCTTTCTTT
TRBV15	TRBJ1-1	-	-	CATSPGARTEAFF	TGTGCCACCAGTCCAGGGGCGCGGACTGAAGCTTTCTTT
TRBV7-2	TRBJ1-5	few	TRBD1	CASTSGGPGQPQHF	TGTGCCAGCACCTCAGGGGGCCCAGGACAGCCCCAGCATTTT
TRBV7-8	TRBJ1-2	-	TRBD1	CASSRRQGDGYTF	TGTGCCAGCAGCCGCAGACAGGGGGATGGCTACACCTTC
TRBV3-1/TRBV3-2	TRBJ1-1	-	-	CASSLYQVNTEAFF	TGTGCCAGCAGCCTTTATCAGGTGAACACTGAAGCTTTCTTT
TRBV30	TRBJ2-7	-	-	CAWNSGTYEQYF	TGTGCCTGGAATAGCGGTACCTACGAGCAGTACTTC
TRBV5-1	TRBJ2-7	once	TRBD1	CASSLGDRANYEQYF	TGCGCCAGCAGCTTGGGGGACAGGGCTAACTACGAGCAGTACTTC
TRBV9	TRBJ2-7	-	TRBD1	CASSVTGASYEQYF	TGTGCCAGCAGCGTGACAGGGGCCTCCTACGAGCAGTACTTC
TRBV18	TRBJ2-5	-	-	CASSPGGARETQYF	TGTGCCAGCTCACCTGGAGGGGCAAGGGAGACCCAGTACTTC
TRBV6-5	TRBJ1-1	-	-	CASSYSGVTEAFF	TGTGCCAGCAGTTACTCAGGGGTGACTGAAGCTTTCTTT
TRBV5-6	TRBJ2-7	-	-	CASSKYRESYEQYF	TGTGCCAGCAGCAAGTACAGGGAATCCTACGAGCAGTACTTC
TRBV10-3	TRBJ1-2	-	TRBD1	CAISETGTGNYGYTF	TGTGCCATCAGTGAAACCGGGACAGGGAACTATGGCTACACCTTC
TRBV5-6	TRBJ2-7	-	TRBD1	CASSYRDRGYEQYF	TGTGCCAGCAGCTATCGGGACAGGGGATACGAGCAGTACTTC
TRBV5-4	TRBJ2-3	-	TRBD1	CASSPGQMMDTQYF	TGTGCCAGCAGCCCGGGACAGATGATGGATACGCAGTATTTT
TRBV27	TRBJ1-1	-	-	CASSWNRGVLGTEAFF	TGTGCCAGCAGTTGGAACCGCGGGGTCCTGGGGACTGAAGCTTTCTTT
TRBV19	TRBJ1-2	once	-	CASSIRGGGYTF	TGTGCCAGTAGTATTCGGGGTGGGGGCTACACCTTC
TRBV15	TRBJ2-1	-	TRBD2	CATSRRLAGYNEQFF	TGTGCCACCAGCAGAAGGCTAGCGGGCTACAATGAGCAGTTCTTC
TRBV5-1	TRBJ1-6	-	-	CASSRAQGRSYNSPLHF	TGCGCCAGCAGCCGTGCCCAGGGAAGATCCTATAATTCACCCCTCCACTTT
TRBV4-3	TRBJ2-3	-	TRBD2	CASSQEIGGGLNTQYF	TGCGCCAGCAGCCAAGAAATAGGCGGGGGGCTTAATACGCAGTATTTT
TRBV10-3	TRBJ1-1	-	-	CAISDLGGGLEAFF	TGTGCCATCAGTGACTTAGGGGGGGGGCTGGAAGCTTTCTTT
TRBV11-3	TRBJ2-7	-	TRBD2	CASSPGIAGGRRGEQYF	TGTGCCAGCAGCCCTGGAATAGCGGGAGGGCGGAGAGGCGAGCAGTACTTC
TRBV9	TRBJ1-1	-	TRBD1	CASSTDRGAEAFF	TGTGCCAGCAGCACCGACAGGGGGGCTGAAGCTTTCTTT
TRBV2	TRBJ2-2	-	-	CASSEFSGLAGELFF	TGTGCCAGCAGTGAATTTTCGGGTTTGGCCGGGGAGCTGTTTTTT
TRBV5-1	TRBJ2-4	few	-	CASSLNHNRFSKNIQYF	TGCGCCAGCAGCTTAAATCATAACAGGTTCTCCAAAAACATTCAGTACTTC
TRBV7-9	TRBJ1-2	-	-	CASNEPPNSNYGYTF	TGTGCCAGCAATGAGCCCCCTAATTCTAACTATGGCTACACCTTC
TRBV21-1	TRBJ2-2	-	-	CASSKRQGSSTGELFF	TGTGCCAGCAGCAAAAGGCAGGGCTCTAGCACCGGGGAGCTGTTTTTT
TRBV6-1	TRBJ1-5	-	-	CASSEFGLVSQPQHF	TGTGCCAGCAGTGAATTTGGTTTGGTGAGTCAGCCCCAGCATTTT
TRBV14	TRBJ2-7	-	-	CASSPLEATYEQYF	TGTGCCAGCAGCCCGCTGGAGGCCACCTACGAGCAGTACTTC
TRBV11-3	TRBJ2-1	-	TRBD2	CASSPNPGGRLLDEQFF	TGTGCCAGCAGCCCTAACCCTGGCGGGAGACTCTTGGATGAGCAGTTCTTC
TRBV2	TRBJ1-2	-	-	CASSEQAQYGFYGYTF	TGTGCCAGCAGTGAACAGGCTCAATATGGGTTTTATGGCTACACCTTC
TRBV3-1/TRBV3-2	TRBJ1-1	-	TRBD1	CASSQEGTAEAFF	TGTGCCAGCAGCCAAGAGGGGACAGCTGAAGCTTTCTTT
TRBV6-5	TRBJ1-2	-	-	CASSYSAGAFYYGYTF	TGTGCCAGCAGTTACTCGGCAGGGGCCTTTTACTATGGCTACACCTTC
TRBV25-1	TRBJ2-1	-	-	CASSGLAGYNEQFF	TGTGCCAGCAGTGGCCTAGCCGGATACAATGAGCAGTTCTTC
TRBV2	TRBJ1-1	-	-	CASNKGGGTEAFF	TGTGCCAGCAACAAAGGGGGTGGCACTGAAGCTTTCTTT